This T cell receptor (beta chain) was sequenced during a study of cytomegalovirus exposure and HLA in healthy donors. General study findings and limits: Apparent HLA restriction characterized most CMV-associated TCR beta chains in a later analysis.

Each donor was nominally healthy when sampled (though unrecorded immune exposures were likely). Regarding this clone: Its cognate antigen is unknown.

Use of 60 Vbeta and 13 Jbeta primers characterized the PCR. Clones were read by immunoSEQ multiplex PCR, and TCRdb kept only the in-frame ones, dropping some. The table records about 130,000 clones, about two thirds of them present only once. V was trimmed by 4 bases and J by 0 bases, leaving 13 bases between them. CDR3 size: 16 residues. The germline V gene encodes CDR1 MNHEY and CDR2 SMNVEV (reference sequence). The sample consisted of PBMCs. This clonotype originated in a young man in good health and CMV-seronegative. The genes are TRBV27 and TRBJ1-5; D may be TRBD1 (6 bases). In DNA, the CDR3 is TGTGCCAGCAGTTCCTCGACAGGTGATAGCAATCAGCCCCAGCATTTT. This codes for CASSSSTGDSNQPQHF.